The 25 T cell receptor beta chains below come from one sample, sequenced in a study of shared clonotypes between healthy human individuals. Sequencing was performed with immunoSEQ multiplex PCR; in TCRdb, only in-frame clones are kept and a portion is missing. The sample yields about 730,000 clones, just under 75% seen once. The sample was memory CD4+ T cells sorted from blood. Subset of the sample: CD45RA-negative fraction. The origin of the receptors is a woman aged 25 to 39 in good health.

The chain uses TRBV7-6 and TRBJ2-1, with TRBD2 matching over 10 bases. Germline V gene data show CDR1 as SGHVS and CDR2 as FNYEAQ. This CDR3 has 15 residues. Germline trimming cut 5 bases from V and 3 bases from J; bases unmatched to any gene: 4. The CDR3, as DNA: TGTGCCAGCAGCCCAGCGGGAGGGGTCTACAATGAGCAGTTCTTC. It codes for CASSPAGGVYNEQFF.

The chain links TRBV9 to TRBJ1-2, with D possibly TRBD1 on 5 matching bases. Germline lookup yields CDR1 SGDLS and CDR2 YYNGEE. This CDR3 contains 14 residues. V was cut by 0 bases and J by 8 bases, with 14 bases left in between. In DNA, the CDR3 is TGTGCCAGCAGCGTAGAGGAGAGGGGACGGGGCTACACCTTC. Translating gives CASSVEERGRGYTF.

This rearrangement joins TRBV30 to TRBJ1-6; D possibly corresponds to TRBD1 (5 bases). Trimming took 4 bases from V and 8 from J, leaving 12 bases between them. The CDR3 is 13 residues long. Germline V gene sequence: CDR1 GTSNPN, CDR2 SVGIG (reference sequence). This CDR3 reads CAWTRQGYSPLHF. CDR3 coding DNA: TGTGCCTGGACACGGCAGGGATATTCACCCCTCCACTTT.

This clone has at least ten counts. Different DNA sequences within this sample yield the same CDR3. V gene TRBV5-1 combines with J gene TRBJ2-2, with TRBD2 matching 10 bases. From germline, CDR1 is SGHRS and CDR2 YFSETQ. The J segment lost 3 bases and the V segment lost 1 base, leaving 0 bases of the junction unmatched. This CDR3 has 15 amino acids. CDR3 region: CASSLLAGDTGELFF. For the CDR3, the DNA is TGCGCCAGCAGCTTGCTAGCGGGAGACACCGGGGAGCTGTTTTTT.

A note on this clone: This may stem from a read error, because a much larger clone lies one nucleotide away. Within the sample, other DNA sequences also encode this same CDR3. The rearrangement uses TRBV6-5 and TRBJ1-1; D ambiguous. V lost 4 bases and J 2 bases, leaving 2 bases between the germline ends. Germline loops: CDR1 MNHEY, CDR2 SVGAGI. The CDR3 sequence is 11 residues long. CDR3 loop: CASSSNTEAFF. The CDR3 DNA follows: TGTGCCAGCAGTTCAAACACTGAAGCTTTCTTT.

V is TRBV4-1 and J is TRBJ2-3; TRBD1 might be the D (6 bases). Between the trimmed V and J ends, which lost 2 bases and 6 bases, there was a span of 18 bases. The CDR3 has 16 residues. Germline CDR1 and CDR2: MGHRA and YSYEKL. In nucleotides, the CDR3 is TGCGCCAGCAGCCAATTACAGGGACCCAAAACGGATACGCAGTATTTT. It translates to CASSQLQGPKTDTQYF.

This rearrangement joins TRBV19 to TRBJ1-6, with no clear D. The CDR3 runs to 14 residues. Germline V lookup: CDR1 LNHDA, CDR2 SQIVND (reference sequence). V lost 5 bases to trimming and J lost 5 bases, with 10 bases between them. In DNA, the CDR3 is TGTGCCAGTAGTCGCCGGGCCGATAATTCACCCCTCCACTTT. Protein product: CASSRRADNSPLHF.

This clone came up a few times. The CDR3 loop is CASTQGSPTDTQYF. The DNA for the CDR3 is TGTGCCAGTACGCAGGGATCCCCCACAGATACGCAGTATTTT. This rearrangement joins TRBV19 to TRBJ2-3; tentative D call: TRBD1 (5 bases). Germline-derived CDR1 and CDR2 are LNHDA and SQIVND (reference sequence). V was clipped by 7 bases and J by 2 bases, with 13 bases between them. The CDR3 has 14 residues.

The chain is built from TRBV7-2 and TRBJ1-1; D not certain. This CDR3 spans 13 amino acids. V was cut by 4 bases and J by 8 bases, with 14 bases left in between. Per germline, CDR1 SGHTA and CDR2 FQGNSA. CDR3 protein: CASSYINAAEAFF. CDR3 DNA: TGTGCCAGCAGCTACATTAACGCGGCAGAAGCTTTCTTT.

A note on this clone: Other DNA sequences of this sample code for an identical CDR3. The chain is built from TRBV5-1 and TRBJ2-2; D could derive from TRBD1 or TRBD2 (5 bases each). From germline, CDR1 is SGHRS and CDR2 YFSETQ. CDR3 size: 15 residues. Trimming removed 2 bases from V and 2 bases from J, with 10 bases in between. The CDR3 sequence is CASSFGTANTGELFF. The CDR3 DNA is TGCGCCAGCAGCTTCGGGACGGCAAACACCGGGGAGCTGTTTTTT.

The rearrangement links TRBV19 to TRBJ2-7, with 7 positions matching TRBD1. This CDR3 region has 14 residues. V lost 5 bases, J lost 6 bases, and 10 bases stayed unmatched. The V gene's germline CDR1 is LNHDA and CDR2 SQIVND (reference sequence). DNA for the CDR3: TGTGCCAGTAGTCCATTGGACAGGACTGGCGAGCAGTACTTC. Translated: CASSPLDRTGEQYF.

This clone was observed a few times. The chain's CDR3 is CATSRDLSGEETQYF. In DNA form, the CDR3 reads TGTGCCACCAGCAGAGATCTATCAGGGGAAGAGACCCAGTACTTC. V and J are TRBV15 and TRBJ2-5; maybe TRBD1 (6 bases). The V end lost 0 bases, the J end lost 3 bases, and 11 bases lay between the germline ends. The CDR3 runs to 15 residues. Germline CDR1 reads LNHNV; CDR2 reads YYDKDF (reference sequence).

J is TRBJ1-1 and V is TRBV2; D possibly corresponds to TRBD1 (5 bases). Trimming stripped 5 bases from V and 4 bases from J, with 17 bases between. Per the germline V gene, CDR1 is SNHLY and CDR2 is FYNNEI. The CDR3 runs 15 residues. The CDR3 loop is CASSRDPLRRTEAFF. The CDR3 bases are TGTGCCAGCAGTAGGGACCCCCTTCGGCGCACTGAAGCTTTCTTT.

A note on this clone: Additional DNA sequences in this sample encode the identical CDR3. The CDR3 reads CSASSHYEQYF. CDR3 DNA sequence: TGCAGTGCTAGCAGTCACTACGAGCAGTACTTC. The V call is TRBV20-1, the J call TRBJ2-7, with D unresolved. The CDR3 is 11 residues long. Germline values: CDR1 DFQATT, CDR2 SNEGSKA (reference sequence). V was cut by 3 bases and J by 3 bases, with 6 bases left in between.

This rearrangement joins TRBV7-2 to TRBJ2-7; 7 bases map to TRBD2. Germline-derived CDR1 and CDR2 are SGHTA and FQGNSA. The V segment lost 3 bases and the J segment 3 bases; nucleotides outside the gene matches: 8. This CDR3 region has 15 residues. CDR3 nucleotides: TGTGCCAGCAGCTTTGGGGGGGACCGGAGCTACGAGCAGTACTTC. Translating gives CASSFGGDRSYEQYF. Full variable domain (outside the CDR3, taken from reference TRBV7-2 and TRBJ2-7): GAGVSQSPSNKVTEKGKDVELRCDPISGHTALYWYRQSLGQGLEFLIYFQGNSAPDKSGLPSDRFSAERTGGSVSTLTIQRTQQEDSAVYLCASSFGGDRSYEQYFGPGTRLTVT.

The chain links TRBV18 to TRBJ1-2; D may be TRBD1 (6 bases). CDR3 size: 13 residues. Germline loops: CDR1 KGHSH, CDR2 LQKENI. Trimming stripped 6 bases from V and 4 bases from J, with 12 bases between. In nucleotides, the CDR3 is TGTGCCAGCTCGTCGGGGGGGGCCTATGGCTACACCTTC. As protein: CASSSGGAYGYTF. Full variable domain (rest looked up from reference TRBV18 and TRBJ1-2): NAGVMQNPRHLVRRRGQEARLRCSPMKGHSHVYWYRQLPEEGLKFMVYLQKENIIDESGMPKERFSAEFPKEGPSILRIQQVVRGDSAAYFCASSSGGAYGYTFGSGTRLTVV.

The chain uses TRBV2 and TRBJ1-5; 7 nucleotides align to TRBD1. CDR1 is SNHLY, CDR2 FYNNEI, per germline. The CDR3 runs 14 residues. V shed 3 bases, J shed 6 bases, and the junction held 5 bases outside the gene matches. The CDR3 protein is CASSDSTGVQPQHF. CDR3 DNA sequence: TGTGCCAGCAGTGATTCAACAGGGGTTCAGCCCCAGCATTTT.

The V and J genes are TRBV18 and TRBJ2-7; D is uncertain. Trimming left V 2 bases short and J 5 bases short, with 13 bases between. Germline V gives CDR1 KGHSH, CDR2 LQKENI. The CDR3 is 14 residues long. The CDR3 region is CASSPTTGEDEQYF. CDR3 coding DNA: TGTGCCAGCTCACCAACGACGGGTGAAGACGAGCAGTACTTC.

V gene TRBV4-1 combines with J gene TRBJ2-3; D is unclear. V was trimmed by 1 base and J by 6 bases, leaving 5 bases between them. The CDR3 spans 12 residues. Germline V CDR1 and CDR2: MGHRA, YSYEKL. The CDR3 loop is CASSQAFDTQYF. The CDR3, as DNA: TGCGCCAGCAGCCAAGCGTTTGATACGCAGTATTTT.

This chain uses TRBV5-6 with TRBJ2-3, with 10 bases matching TRBD1. The CDR3 is 14 amino acids. Germline lookup yields CDR1 SGHDT and CDR2 YYEEEE. Trimming took 0 bases from V and 7 from J; bases not matched to a gene: 2. The CDR3, as DNA: TGTGCCAGCAGCTTGGGACAGGGGGCGTATACGCAGTATTTT. Translating it yields CASSLGQGAYTQYF.

The chain employs TRBV19 and TRBJ2-6; tentative D call: TRBD2 (5 bases). Germline V gives CDR1 LNHDA, CDR2 SQIVND (reference sequence). The CDR3 is 13 amino acids. CDR3 in DNA: TGTGCTGCGGGTCCGGGTGGGGCCAACGTCCTGACTTTC. Protein product: CAAGPGGANVLTF.

The CDR3 reads CASSERGLAGSEQFF. CDR3 in DNA: TGTGCCAGCAGTGAAAGGGGACTAGCGGGATCTGAGCAGTTCTTC. The chain has TRBV2 and TRBJ2-1, with TRBD2 identical over 13 bases. The CDR3 covers 15 residues. Germline V CDR1 and CDR2: SNHLY, FYNNEI. J lost 9 bases, V lost 2 bases, and 4 bases had no gene match. The entire variable domain, with the rest obtained from reference TRBV2 and TRBJ2-1, is as follows: EPEVTQTPSHQVTQMGQEVILRCVPISNHLYFYWYRQILGQKVEFLVSFYNNEISEKSEIFDDQFSVERPDGSNFTLKIRSTKLEDSAMYFCASSERGLAGSEQFFGPGTRLTVL.

The genes are TRBV27 and TRBJ2-1, with D perhaps matching TRBD1 (6 bases). Between the trimmed V and J ends, which lost 3 bases and 8 bases, there was a span of 8 bases. This CDR3 contains 12 residues. Germline CDR1 reads MNHEY; CDR2 reads SMNVEV (reference sequence). The CDR3 is CASSFQGYEQFF. CDR3 in DNA: TGTGCCAGCAGTTTCCAGGGGTATGAGCAGTTCTTC.

This clone was recorded a few times. DNA of the CDR3: TGCGCCAGCAGCTTGCAGGTCAGCCATTTAGCGTACACTGAAGCTTTCTTT. Amino acids: CASSLQVSHLAYTEAFF. This chain uses TRBV5-1 with TRBJ1-1; D call uncertain. The germline gives CDR1 SGHRS, CDR2 YFSETQ. Trimming pared 1 base from V and 3 bases from J, leaving 19 bases between. This CDR3 is built from 17 residues.

The CDR3, as DNA: TGCGCCAGCAGTCCCCGAGAAGGGGGTATCAACTATGGCTACACCTTC. It specifies CASSPREGGINYGYTF. The chain uses TRBV23-1 and TRBJ1-2, with D perhaps TRBD1 (6 bases). TRBV23-1 is filed as an ORF, its function uncertain. This CDR3 comprises 16 residues. Trimming cost V 4 bases and J 2 bases, with 17 bases left between them.